The source of this T cell receptor (beta chain) is a study of blood T cells in healthy people across ages. Germline V CDR1 and CDR2: SGDLS, YYNGEE. The CDR3 runs 15 residues. The V segment lost 1 base and the J segment 4 bases; nucleotides outside the gene matches: 5. With a J-beta primer mix and a sample-barcoded 5' primer, a second PCR ran about 7 to 11 cycles. The template-switch adaptor was a 5' adaptor with 12 random nucleotides. It tagged each cDNA molecule. TCRdb fed the 5' RACE reads into MiXCR, producing one record per CDR3 protein. The repertoire has 1.5 million to 2 million distinct CDR3 sequences, roughly 30% of them found once; the top ten carry roughly 12%.

The sample taken for sequencing was blood. This TCR was recovered from a woman between 25 and 40 years old in good health. The V call is TRBV9, the J call TRBJ2-7, with 10 bases fitting TRBD1. The CDR3 reads CASSVTRQGAYEQYF. In DNA form, the CDR3 reads TGTGCCAGCAGCGTAACGAGACAGGGGGCTTACGAGCAGTACTTC.